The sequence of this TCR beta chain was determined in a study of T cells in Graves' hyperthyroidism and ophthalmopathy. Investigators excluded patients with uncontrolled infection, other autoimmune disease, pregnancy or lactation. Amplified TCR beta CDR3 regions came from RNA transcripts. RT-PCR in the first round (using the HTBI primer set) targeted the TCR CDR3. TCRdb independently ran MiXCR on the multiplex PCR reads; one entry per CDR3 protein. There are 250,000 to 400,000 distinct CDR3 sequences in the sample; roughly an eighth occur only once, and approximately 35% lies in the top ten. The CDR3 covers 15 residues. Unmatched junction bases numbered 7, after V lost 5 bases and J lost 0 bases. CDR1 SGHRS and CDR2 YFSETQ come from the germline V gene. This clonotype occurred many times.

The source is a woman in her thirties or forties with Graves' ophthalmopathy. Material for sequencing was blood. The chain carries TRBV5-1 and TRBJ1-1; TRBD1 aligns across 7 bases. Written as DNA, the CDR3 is TGCGCCAGCAGTAAGAACAGGGGACTGAACACTGAAGCTTTCTTT. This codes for CASSKNRGLNTEAFF.